A selection of T cell receptor beta chains follows, all from one sample in a study of blood T cell repertoires in COVID-19. TCRdb's table, derived via immunoSEQ multiplex PCR, lists solely in-frame clones and lacks some. The sample lists about 46,000 clones, 70% to 90% occurring once. Source material: peripheral blood. The origin of the receptors is a woman over 75 with COVID-19, enrolled during active disease. CDR3s include the opening cysteine and the closing phenylalanine or tryptophan. The order of the fields is D gene, J gene, V gene, clone size, CDR3 DNA, CDR3 protein. A D gene is named only where the DNA matches it firmly. Some rows have no size entry. The others give once, few or many, or a class for an expanded clone.

>TRBD1|TRBJ1-3|TRBV9|once
TGTGCCAGCGGCGCGGGACAGGTTATTGGAAACACCATATATTTT
CASGAGQVIGNTIYF
>-|TRBJ2-1|TRBV6-6|once
TGTGCCAGCAGTTACTCAAGACAGCTTAATGAGCAGTTCTTC
CASSYSRQLNEQFF
>-|TRBJ2-2|TRBV5-1|-
TGCGCCAGCAGCTTGGTGGGCCTCACCGGGGAGCTGTTTTTT
CASSLVGLTGELFF
>-|TRBJ1-2|TRBV10-3|-
TGTGCCATCAGTGACCAATCGACAGAGTTCTATGGCTACACCTTC
CAISDQSTEFYGYTF
>-|TRBJ2-3|TRBV2|-
TGTGCCAGCAGTGAAACAGTCACAGATACGCAGTATTTT
CASSETVTDTQYF
>-|TRBJ2-7|TRBV12-5|-
TGTGCTAGTGGTTTCGTCCCAGGCTACGAGCAGTACTTC
CASGFVPGYEQYF
>TRBD1|TRBJ1-4|TRBV7-2|-
TGTGCCAGCAGTCTAACGGGACAGGCCGCAACTAATGAAAAACTGTTTTTT
CASSLTGQAATNEKLFF
>TRBD1|TRBJ1-2|TRBV2|-
TGTGCCAACCGGGACAGAGGCTATGGCTACACCTTC
CANRDRGYGYTF
>TRBD1|TRBJ1-4|TRBV15|-
TGTGCCACCAGCAGAGATCAAGTCAGGGGGTTTATGGAAAAACTGTTTTTT
CATSRDQVRGFMEKLFF
>TRBD2|TRBJ2-1|TRBV5-6|-
TGTGCCAGCAGCTTACCTAGCGGTTACAATGAGCAGTTCTTC
CASSLPSGYNEQFF
>TRBD2|TRBJ2-7|TRBV9|-
TGTGCCAGCAGCGTAGGCCCCCAGCGGGGGGGCCGGTACGAGCAGTACTTC
CASSVGPQRGGRYEQYF